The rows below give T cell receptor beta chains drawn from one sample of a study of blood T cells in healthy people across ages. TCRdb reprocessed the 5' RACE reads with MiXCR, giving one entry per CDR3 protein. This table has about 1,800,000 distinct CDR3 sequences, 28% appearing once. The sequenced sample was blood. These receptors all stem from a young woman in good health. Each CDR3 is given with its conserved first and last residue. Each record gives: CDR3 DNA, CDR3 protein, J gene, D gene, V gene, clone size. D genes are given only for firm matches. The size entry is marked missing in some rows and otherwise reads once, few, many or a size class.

DNA: TGTGCCAGCAGTGGGGACAGAGGTTGGAACACCGGGGAGCTGTTTTTT
CDR3: CASSGDRGWNTGELFF
J: TRBJ2-2
D: TRBD1
V: TRBV6-1
size: NA

DNA: TGTGCCAGCAGCTCCCGCGGGGGGGGCAAGTCTAATGAAAAACTGTTTTTT
CDR3: CASSSRGGGKSNEKLFF
J: TRBJ1-4
D: NA
V: TRBV7-2
size: NA

DNA: TGTGCCAGCAGCCCCCGTGGACAGGGGACGGCCTACAATGAGCAGTTCTTC
CDR3: CASSPRGQGTAYNEQFF
J: TRBJ2-1
D: TRBD1
V: TRBV9
size: NA

DNA: TGTGCCAGCAGCCGGACTGAGGGGGTGGGAGAGCAGTACTTC
CDR3: CASSRTEGVGEQYF
J: TRBJ2-7
D: NA
V: TRBV7-9
size: few

DNA: TGCAGTGCTAGAGATCGGACTAGCGGGGGGCAAGAGACCCTGTACTTC
CDR3: CSARDRTSGGQETLYF
J: TRBJ2-5
D: TRBD2
V: TRBV20-1
size: NA

DNA: TGCGCCAGCAGCCAAGGTGAGGGCCCGAACACTGAAACTTTCTTT
CDR3: CASSQGEGPNTETFF
J: TRBJ1-1
D: NA
V: TRBV4-1
size: NA

DNA: TGTGCCATCAAGGCTAGCGGGAGGGCCGATTCCTACGAGCAGTACTTC
CDR3: CAIKASGRADSYEQYF
J: TRBJ2-7
D: TRBD2
V: TRBV10-3
size: many

DNA: TGTGCCAGCAGTTACACGAAAGGGAATCAGCCCCAGCATTTT
CDR3: CASSYTKGNQPQHF
J: TRBJ1-5
D: NA
V: TRBV6-2/TRBV6-3
size: NA

DNA: TGCGCCAGCAGCCCCCGGGGCAGGAACAATGAGCAGTTCTTC
CDR3: CASSPRGRNNEQFF
J: TRBJ2-1
D: NA
V: TRBV5-1
size: many

DNA: TGTGCCAGCAGTGAAAGTTTAAGTGAGCAGTTCTTC
CDR3: CASSESLSEQFF
J: TRBJ2-1
D: NA
V: TRBV2
size: few

DNA: TGCAGCGTTGTGCGACAGGGGGCGGTGGACTATGGCTACACCTTC
CDR3: CSVVRQGAVDYGYTF
J: TRBJ1-2
D: TRBD1
V: TRBV29-1
size: few

DNA: TGCGCCAGCAGCTTGGGACAGGGATCCCAAGAGACCCAGTACTTC
CDR3: CASSLGQGSQETQYF
J: TRBJ2-5
D: TRBD1
V: TRBV5-1
size: many

DNA: TGTGCCAGCAGCTCACCACCAGGGGGAGCTAACTATGGCTACACCTTC
CDR3: CASSSPPGGANYGYTF
J: TRBJ1-2
D: TRBD1
V: TRBV25-1
size: NA

DNA: TGTGCCAGCAGTTTATTGCAGGGTAGACCTGGGGCCAACGTCCTGACTTTC
CDR3: CASSLLQGRPGANVLTF
J: TRBJ2-6
D: NA
V: TRBV28
size: few

DNA: TGTGCCAGCAGCTTTCGAGGGTCTACGAACACTGAAGCTTTCTTT
CDR3: CASSFRGSTNTEAFF
J: TRBJ1-1
D: NA
V: TRBV13
size: few

DNA: TGTGCCAGCAGCCGGGGGGGGACAGGGCTGAAGAAGACCCAGTACTTC
CDR3: CASSRGGTGLKKTQYF
J: TRBJ2-5
D: NA
V: TRBV7-2
size: many

DNA: TGTGCCAGCAGTCCCCTTTTCGAGACCCAGTACTTC
CDR3: CASSPLFETQYF
J: TRBJ2-5
D: NA
V: TRBV12-3/TRBV12-4
size: many

DNA: TGTGCCAGCAGCTTGTGTGATGTGGAGTTGGTTCAGTACTTC
CDR3: CASSLCDVELVQYF
J: TRBJ2-4
D: NA
V: TRBV7-2
size: few

DNA: TGTGCCAGCAGCTTTGCGGAGGAGGGTACGCAGTATTTT
CDR3: CASSFAEEGTQYF
J: TRBJ2-3
D: NA
V: TRBV7-2
size: NA

DNA: TGTGCCTGCAGTTCTCGGCGCACAGATACGCAGTATTTT
CDR3: CACSSRRTDTQYF
J: TRBJ2-3
D: NA
V: TRBV27
size: few

DNA: TGTGCCATCAGTGAAAGAGGGGAGCGGGGTTTGGATACGCAGTATTTT
CDR3: CAISERGERGLDTQYF
J: TRBJ2-3
D: TRBD2
V: TRBV10-3
size: NA

DNA: TGCAGTGCTAGCGGCTTGAATGCGGATACGCAGTATTTT
CDR3: CSASGLNADTQYF
J: TRBJ2-3
D: NA
V: TRBV20-1
size: many